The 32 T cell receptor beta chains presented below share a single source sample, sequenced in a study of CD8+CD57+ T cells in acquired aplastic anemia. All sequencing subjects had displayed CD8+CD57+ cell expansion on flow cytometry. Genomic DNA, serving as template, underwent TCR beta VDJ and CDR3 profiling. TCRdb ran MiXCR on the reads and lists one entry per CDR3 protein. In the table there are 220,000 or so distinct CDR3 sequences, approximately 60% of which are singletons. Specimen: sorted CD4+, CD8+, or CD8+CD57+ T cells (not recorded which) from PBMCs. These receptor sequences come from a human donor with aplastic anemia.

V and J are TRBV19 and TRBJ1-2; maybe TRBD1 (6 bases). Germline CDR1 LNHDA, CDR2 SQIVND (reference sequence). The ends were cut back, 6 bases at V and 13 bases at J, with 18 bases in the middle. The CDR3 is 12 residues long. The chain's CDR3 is CASRQGRTGGTF. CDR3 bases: TGTGCCAGTAGACAGGGCAGAACAGGCGGCACCTTC.

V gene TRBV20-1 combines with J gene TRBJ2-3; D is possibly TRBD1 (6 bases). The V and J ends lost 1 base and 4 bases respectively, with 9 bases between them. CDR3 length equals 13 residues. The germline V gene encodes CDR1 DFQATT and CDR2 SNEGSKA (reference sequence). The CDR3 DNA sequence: TGCAGTGCTAGAGGTGAGGGGGCAGATACGCAGTATTTT. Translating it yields CSARGEGADTQYF.

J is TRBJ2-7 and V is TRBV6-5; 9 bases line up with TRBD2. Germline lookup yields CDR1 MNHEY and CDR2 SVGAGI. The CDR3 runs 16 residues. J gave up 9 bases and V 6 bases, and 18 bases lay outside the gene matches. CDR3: CASSLGSLAGSWGQYF. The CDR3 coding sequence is TGTGCCAGCAGCCTTGGGTCGCTAGCGGGATCTTGGGGGCAGTACTTC.

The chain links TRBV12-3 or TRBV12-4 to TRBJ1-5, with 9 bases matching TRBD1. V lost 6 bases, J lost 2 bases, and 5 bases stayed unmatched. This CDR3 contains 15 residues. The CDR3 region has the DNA TGTGCCAGCAGCACAGGGGGCGCGGGCAATCAGCCCCAGCATTTT. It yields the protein CASSTGGAGNQPQHF.

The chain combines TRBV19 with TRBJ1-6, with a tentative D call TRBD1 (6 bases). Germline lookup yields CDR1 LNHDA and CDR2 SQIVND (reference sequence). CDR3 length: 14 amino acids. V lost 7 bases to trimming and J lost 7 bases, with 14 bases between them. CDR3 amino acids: CASTAGAKNSPLHF. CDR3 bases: TGTGCCAGTACGGCGGGGGCGAAGAATTCACCCCTCCACTTT. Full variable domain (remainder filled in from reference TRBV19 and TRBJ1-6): DGGITQSPKYLFRKEGQNVTLSCEQNLNHDAMYWYRQDPGQGLRLIYYSQIVNDFQKGDIAEGYSVSREKKESFPLTVTSAQKNPTAFYLCASTAGAKNSPLHFGNGTRLTVT.

The CDR3 region has the DNA TGTGCCAGCAGCGGTACAGGGAGTCGGACTAATGAAAAACTGTTTTTT. Its protein is CASSGTGSRTNEKLFF. V is TRBV9 and J is TRBJ1-4, with a tentative D call TRBD1 (6 bases). V gave up 3 bases and J gave up 2 bases, with 14 bases separating them. The CDR3 runs 16 residues. Germline V gene sequence: CDR1 SGDLS, CDR2 YYNGEE.

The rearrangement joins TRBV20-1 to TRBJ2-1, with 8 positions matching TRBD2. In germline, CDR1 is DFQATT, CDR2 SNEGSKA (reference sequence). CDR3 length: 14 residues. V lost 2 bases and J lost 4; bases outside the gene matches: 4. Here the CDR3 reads CSARSRLAYNEQFF. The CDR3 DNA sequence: TGCAGTGCTAGATCCCGACTAGCGTACAATGAGCAGTTCTTC.

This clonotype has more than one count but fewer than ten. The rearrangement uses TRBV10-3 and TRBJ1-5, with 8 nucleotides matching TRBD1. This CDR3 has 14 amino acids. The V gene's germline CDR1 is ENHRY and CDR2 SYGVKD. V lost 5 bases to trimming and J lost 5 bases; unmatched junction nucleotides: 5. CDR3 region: CAISMDREYQPQHF. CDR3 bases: TGTGCCATCAGTATGGACAGGGAATATCAGCCCCAGCATTTT.

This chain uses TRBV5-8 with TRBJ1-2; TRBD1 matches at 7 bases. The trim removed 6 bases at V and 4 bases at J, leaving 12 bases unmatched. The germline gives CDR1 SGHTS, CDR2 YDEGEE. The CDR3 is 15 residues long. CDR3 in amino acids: CASTLRGGQIYGYTF. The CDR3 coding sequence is TGTGCCAGCACCCTTAGGGGGGGACAGATCTATGGCTACACCTTC.

The CDR3: CSGGAHRDSSNQPQHF. Here the CDR3 DNA reads TGCAGTGGAGGGGCACACAGGGACTCGAGCAATCAGCCCCAGCATTTT. V and J are TRBV20-1 and TRBJ1-5; TRBD1 might be the D (6 bases). The CDR3 has 16 residues. Trimming cost V 7 bases and J 1 base, with 20 bases left between them. Germline CDR1 is DFQATT and CDR2 is SNEGSKA (reference sequence).

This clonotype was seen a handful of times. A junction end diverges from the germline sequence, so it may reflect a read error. The CDR3 sequence: CASSEQGYGYTF. In DNA form, the CDR3 reads TGTGCCAGCAGTGAACAGGGCTATGGCTACACCTTC. The rearrangement uses TRBV10-3 and TRBJ1-2, with D perhaps TRBD1 (6 bases). This CDR3 spans 12 amino acids. Germline assignment: CDR1 ENHRY and CDR2 SYGVKD.

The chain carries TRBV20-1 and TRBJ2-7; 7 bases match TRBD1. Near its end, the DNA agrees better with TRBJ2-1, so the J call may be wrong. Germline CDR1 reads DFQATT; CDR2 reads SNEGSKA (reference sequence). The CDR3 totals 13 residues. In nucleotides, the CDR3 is TGCAGTGCTAGAGGACAGGGTGTGTATGAGCAGTTCTTC. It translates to CSARGQGVYEQFF.

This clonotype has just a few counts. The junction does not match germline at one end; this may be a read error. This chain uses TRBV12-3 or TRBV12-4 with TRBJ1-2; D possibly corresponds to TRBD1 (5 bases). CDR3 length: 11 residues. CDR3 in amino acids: CASSLGGDPLF. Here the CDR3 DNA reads TGTGCCAGCAGTTTAGGCGGGGACCCCCTATTC.

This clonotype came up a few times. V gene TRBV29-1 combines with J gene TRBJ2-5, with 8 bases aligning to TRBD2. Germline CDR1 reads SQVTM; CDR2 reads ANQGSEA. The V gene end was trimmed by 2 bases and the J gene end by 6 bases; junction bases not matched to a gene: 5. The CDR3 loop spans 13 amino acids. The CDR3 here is CSVELAGGQTQYF. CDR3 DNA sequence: TGCAGCGTTGAATTGGCGGGAGGTCAGACCCAGTACTTC.

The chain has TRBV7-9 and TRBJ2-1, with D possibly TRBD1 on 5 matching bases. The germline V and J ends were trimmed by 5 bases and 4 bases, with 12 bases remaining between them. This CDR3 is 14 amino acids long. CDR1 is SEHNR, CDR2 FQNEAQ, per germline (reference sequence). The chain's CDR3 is CASSAKTDYNEQFF. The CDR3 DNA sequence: TGTGCCAGCAGCGCGAAGACAGATTACAATGAGCAGTTCTTC.

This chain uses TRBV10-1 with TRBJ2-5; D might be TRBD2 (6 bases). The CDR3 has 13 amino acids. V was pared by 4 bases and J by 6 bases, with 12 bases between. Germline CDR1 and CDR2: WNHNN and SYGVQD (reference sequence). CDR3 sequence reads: CASSGAGRKTQYF. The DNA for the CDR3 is TGCGCCAGCAGTGGCGCCGGGAGAAAGACCCAGTACTTC.

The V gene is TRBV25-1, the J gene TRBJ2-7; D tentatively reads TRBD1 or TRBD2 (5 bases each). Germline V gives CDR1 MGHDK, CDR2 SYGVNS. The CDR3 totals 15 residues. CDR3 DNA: TGTGTCGGCAGTAACCACCGCCGGGACGACTATGAGCAGTACTTC. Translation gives CVGSNHRRDDYEQYF.

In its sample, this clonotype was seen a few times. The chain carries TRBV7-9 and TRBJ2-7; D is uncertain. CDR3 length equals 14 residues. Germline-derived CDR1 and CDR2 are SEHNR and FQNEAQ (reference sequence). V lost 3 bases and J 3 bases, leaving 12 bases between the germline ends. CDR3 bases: TGTGCCAGCAGCTTGTCCTCCTCCCACTACGAGCAGTACTTC. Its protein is CASSLSSSHYEQYF.

The CDR3 coding sequence is TGTGCCAGCAGGGACGGGGGTGAGCAGTTCTTC. Translating gives CASRDGGEQFF. The rearrangement links TRBV5-5 to TRBJ2-1; a weak D match, TRBD2 (6 bases). Trimming removed 5 bases at V and 9 bases at J, with 9 bases between. Looked up from germline, CDR1 is SGHKS and CDR2 is YYEKEE (reference sequence). The CDR3 is made up of 11 amino acids. The full variable domain, with the rest looked up from reference TRBV5-5 and TRBJ2-1, is DAGVTQSPTHLIKTRGQQVTLRCSPISGHKSVSWYQQVLGQGPQFIFQYYEKEERGRGNFPDRFSARQFPNYSSELNVNALLLGDSALYLCASRDGGEQFFGPGTRLTVL.

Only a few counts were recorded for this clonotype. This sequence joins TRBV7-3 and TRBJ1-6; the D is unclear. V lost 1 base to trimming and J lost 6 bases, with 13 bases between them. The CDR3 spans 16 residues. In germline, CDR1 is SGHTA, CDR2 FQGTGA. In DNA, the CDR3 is TGTGCCAGCAGCTTAAGTGTCTGGGGATCTAATTCACCCCTCCACTTT. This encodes CASSLSVWGSNSPLHF.

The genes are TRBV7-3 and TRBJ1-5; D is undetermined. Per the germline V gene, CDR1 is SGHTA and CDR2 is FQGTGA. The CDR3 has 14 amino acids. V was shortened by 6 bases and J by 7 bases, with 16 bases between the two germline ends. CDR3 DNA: TGTGCCAGCAGTGCGGCGAATGGTGTCCAGCCCCAGCATTTT. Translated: CASSAANGVQPQHF.

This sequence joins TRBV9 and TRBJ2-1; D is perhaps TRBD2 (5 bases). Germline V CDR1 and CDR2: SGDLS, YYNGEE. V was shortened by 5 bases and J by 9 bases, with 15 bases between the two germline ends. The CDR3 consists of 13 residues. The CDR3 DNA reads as TGTGCCAGCAGTTACTCGCGAGGGAGTGAGCAGTTCTTC. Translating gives CASSYSRGSEQFF.

The CDR3 bases are TGTGCCAGCAGCCCACTATGGGGACAGGGCACTGAAGCTTTCTTT. This translates into CASSPLWGQGTEAFF. The chain combines TRBV7-2 with TRBJ1-1, with TRBD1 matching over 9 bases. Germline trimming cut 5 bases from V and 4 bases from J; bases unmatched to any gene: 8. Germline loops: CDR1 SGHTA, CDR2 FQGNSA. The CDR3 totals 15 residues.

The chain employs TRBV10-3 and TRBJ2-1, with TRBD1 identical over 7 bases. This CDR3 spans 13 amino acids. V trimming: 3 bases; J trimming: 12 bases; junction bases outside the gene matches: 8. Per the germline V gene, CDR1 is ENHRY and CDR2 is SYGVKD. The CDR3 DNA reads TGTGCCATCAGTGAAGTTACAGGGGCAGGGCAGTTCTTC. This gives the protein CAISEVTGAGQFF.

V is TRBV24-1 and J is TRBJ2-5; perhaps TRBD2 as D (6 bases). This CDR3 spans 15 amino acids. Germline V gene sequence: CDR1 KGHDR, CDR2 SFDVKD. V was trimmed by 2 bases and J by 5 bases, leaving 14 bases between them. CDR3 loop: CATSDWGSGSETQYF. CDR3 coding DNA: TGTGCCACCAGTGATTGGGGCAGCGGGTCGGAGACCCAGTACTTC.

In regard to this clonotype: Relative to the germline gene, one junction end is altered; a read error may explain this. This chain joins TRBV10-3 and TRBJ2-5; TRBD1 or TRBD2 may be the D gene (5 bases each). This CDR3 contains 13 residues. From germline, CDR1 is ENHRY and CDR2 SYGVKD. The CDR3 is CASSRGPGETQYF. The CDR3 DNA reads TGTGCCAGCAGTAGGGGACCTGGGGAGACCCAGTACTTC.

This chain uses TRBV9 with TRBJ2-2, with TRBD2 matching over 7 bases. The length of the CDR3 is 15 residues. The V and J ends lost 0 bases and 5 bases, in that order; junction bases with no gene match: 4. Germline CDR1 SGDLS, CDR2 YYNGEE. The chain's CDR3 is CASSVGGSGTGELFF. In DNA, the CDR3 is TGTGCCAGCAGCGTAGGAGGTAGCGGGACCGGGGAGCTGTTTTTT.

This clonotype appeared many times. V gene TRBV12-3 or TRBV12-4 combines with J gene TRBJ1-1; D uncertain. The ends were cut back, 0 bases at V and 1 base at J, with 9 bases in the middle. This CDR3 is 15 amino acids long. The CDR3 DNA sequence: TGTGCCAGCAGTTTAGCGCTTGCCGGGAACACTGAAGCTTTCTTT. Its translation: CASSLALAGNTEAFF.

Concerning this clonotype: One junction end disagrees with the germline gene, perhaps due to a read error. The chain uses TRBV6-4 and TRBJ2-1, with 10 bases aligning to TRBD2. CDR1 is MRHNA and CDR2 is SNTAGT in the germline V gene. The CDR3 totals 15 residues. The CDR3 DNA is TGTGCCAGCAATGACAGCGGGGGGGCCTACAATGAGCAGTTCTTC. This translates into CASNDSGGAYNEQFF.

The chain's CDR3 is CASREGAGTDTQYF. The CDR3 DNA follows: TGTGCCAGCAGGGAGGGGGCAGGGACAGATACGCAGTATTTT. V is TRBV2 and J is TRBJ2-3; D might be TRBD1 (7 bases). This CDR3 spans 14 amino acids. The V gene lost 6 bases and the J gene lost 3 bases, with 13 bases spanning the gap. CDR1 SNHLY and CDR2 FYNNEI come from the germline V gene.

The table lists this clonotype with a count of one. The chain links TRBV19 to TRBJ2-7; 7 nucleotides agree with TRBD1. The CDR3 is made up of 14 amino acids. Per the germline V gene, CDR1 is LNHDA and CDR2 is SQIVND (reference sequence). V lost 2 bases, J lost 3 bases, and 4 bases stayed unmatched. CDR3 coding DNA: TGTGCCAGTAGTATATCGGACAGGTACTACGAGCAGTACTTC. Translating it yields CASSISDRYYEQYF.

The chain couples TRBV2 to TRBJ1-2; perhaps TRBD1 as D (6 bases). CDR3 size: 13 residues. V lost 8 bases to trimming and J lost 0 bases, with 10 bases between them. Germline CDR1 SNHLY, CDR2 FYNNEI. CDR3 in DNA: TGTGCCAGCCGGACAGACTCTAACTATGGCTACACCTTC. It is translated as CASRTDSNYGYTF.